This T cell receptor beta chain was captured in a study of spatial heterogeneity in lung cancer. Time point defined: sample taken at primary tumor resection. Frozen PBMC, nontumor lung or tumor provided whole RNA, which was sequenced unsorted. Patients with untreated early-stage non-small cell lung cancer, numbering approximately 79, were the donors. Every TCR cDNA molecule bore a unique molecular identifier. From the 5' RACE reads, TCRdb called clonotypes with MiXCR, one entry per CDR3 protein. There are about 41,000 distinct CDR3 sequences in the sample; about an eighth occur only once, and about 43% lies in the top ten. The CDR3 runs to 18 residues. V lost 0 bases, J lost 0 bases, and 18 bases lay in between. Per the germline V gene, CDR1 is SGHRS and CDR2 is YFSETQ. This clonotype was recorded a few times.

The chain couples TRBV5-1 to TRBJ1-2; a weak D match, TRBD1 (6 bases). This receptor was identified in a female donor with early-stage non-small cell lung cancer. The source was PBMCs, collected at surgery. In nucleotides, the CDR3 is TGCGCCAGCAGCTTGGCCACGGCGGGGGCGGATTCTAACTATGGCTACACCTTC. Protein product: CASSLATAGADSNYGYTF.